This T cell receptor (beta chain) stems from a study of CD8 T cells in ankylosing spondylitis. TCRdb reprocessed the 5' RACE reads via MiXCR and lists one record per CDR3 protein. The data show 350,000 to 450,000 distinct CDR3 sequences, with approximately 20% seen just once and roughly 14% held by the top ten. This clonotype was counted only a few times. V lost 2 bases, J lost 7 bases, and 17 bases lay in between. Germline CDR1 LNHNV, CDR2 YYDKDF (reference sequence). The CDR3 has 15 amino acids. This receptor was obtained from a male donor with ankylosing spondylitis or in good health (not recorded which). The sequencing sample was made of blood, either unsorted or a sorted T cell fraction (not recorded which). The J gene is TRBJ2-5, the V gene TRBV15; TRBD1 is a possible D gene (6 bases). The CDR3 reads CATSRQQGPGVTQYF. CDR3 in DNA: TGTGCCACCAGCAGACAACAGGGACCTGGGGTGACCCAGTACTTC.